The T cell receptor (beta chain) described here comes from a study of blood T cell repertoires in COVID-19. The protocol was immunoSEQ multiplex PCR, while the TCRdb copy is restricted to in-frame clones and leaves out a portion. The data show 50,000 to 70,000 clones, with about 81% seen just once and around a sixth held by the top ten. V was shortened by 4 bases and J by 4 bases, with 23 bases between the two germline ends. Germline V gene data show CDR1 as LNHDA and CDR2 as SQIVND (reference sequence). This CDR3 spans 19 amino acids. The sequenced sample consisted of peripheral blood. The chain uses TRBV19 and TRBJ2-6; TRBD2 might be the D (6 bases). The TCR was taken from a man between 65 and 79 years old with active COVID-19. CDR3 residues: CASSKGVGGLLAGANVLTF. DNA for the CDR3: TGTGCCAGTAGTAAGGGTGTCGGGGGTCTTTTAGCGGGGGCCAACGTCCTGACTTTC.